This T cell receptor beta chain was captured by sequencing in a study of control samples from healthy donors and cancer patients (dated by TCRdb to 2020 to 2022). Library preparation was by the immunoSEQ multiplex PCR assay. In its TCRdb copy, this immuneACCESS table keeps in-frame sequences only and misses some clones. Where compared with another copy, unresolved V genes explain less than half of these, and the others have no known cause. The sample yields over 50,000 clones; approximately 86% were counted once. Together, the top ten hold 3.5% to 4.5% of the sample. V and J are trimmed by 9 bases and 4 bases, and the gene matches miss 6 bases of the junction. The CDR3 measures 14 amino acids from cysteine to phenylalanine. Only CDR3 DNA remains: 42 bases, in frame from the first base. Per the germline V gene, MNHEY is the CDR1 and SVGAGI is the CDR2. As regards this clone: The specificity of this receptor is unknown. Base qualities are not provided; no much larger clone lies one nucleotide away.

What was sequenced was blood. This clonotype was sampled from a man in his fifties or sixties in good health. The chain links TRBV6-5 with TRBJ1-5, with TRBD1 identical over 10 junction bases. The CDR3 reads as follows: CASKTGQGNQPQHF. The nucleotides are TGTGCCAGTAAAACGGGACAGGGGAATCAGCCCCAGCATTTT.